What follows are 32 T cell receptor beta chains derived from one specimen sequenced in a study of blood T cells in healthy people across ages. Using a J-beta primer mix together with a sample-barcoded 5' primer, a second PCR was run for roughly 6 to 12 cycles. MiXCR, applied by TCRdb to the 5' RACE reads, yields one record per CDR3 protein. This table has about 1,400,000 distinct CDR3 sequences, roughly 60% appearing once. Sequencing was done on a sample of blood. These TCRs come from a young man in good health.

CDR3 sequence (DNA): TGTGCCAGCATCCACTGGGGGGGGGCGAACACCGGGGAGCTGTTTTTT. Its translation: CASIHWGGANTGELFF. The chain couples TRBV12-3 or TRBV12-4 to TRBJ2-2, with TRBD2 matching over 7 bases. The CDR3 sequence is 16 residues long. With V trimmed by 7 bases and J by 0 bases, 8 bases remained unmatched.

The chain recombines TRBV20-1 with TRBJ1-1; 9 bases map to TRBD1. J lost 3 bases, V lost 3 bases, and 8 bases had no gene match. CDR1 and CDR2 (germline): DFQATT, SNEGSKA (reference sequence). The CDR3 contains 15 residues. The CDR3 DNA reads TGCAGTGCTAGCTCCGGACAGGGGCGGTACACTGAAGCTTTCTTT. Encoded protein: CSASSGQGRYTEAFF.

This clonotype was detected a few times. The chain has TRBV12-3 or TRBV12-4 and TRBJ1-6; 10 bases are a match to TRBD1. The trim removed 6 bases at V and 12 bases at J, leaving 8 bases unmatched. The CDR3 covers 14 residues. The CDR3 loop is CASRPPGQGKPLHF. In DNA form, the CDR3 reads TGTGCCAGCAGACCGCCGGGACAGGGGAAACCCCTCCACTTT.

This chain links TRBV4-1 with TRBJ2-7, with D tentatively TRBD1 or TRBD2 (5 bases each). The DNA end is a closer match to TRBJ2-5, so the J assignment may be wrong. The V gene's germline CDR1 is MGHRA and CDR2 YSYEKL. The CDR3 is 16 residues long. The CDR3 is CASSQVGTRFKETQYF. CDR3 nucleotides: TGCGCCAGCAGCCAAGTGGGGACCCGCTTTAAGGAGACCCAGTACTTC.

V gene TRBV20-1 combines with J gene TRBJ2-1, with 11 nucleotides matching TRBD2. The CDR3 sequence is 16 residues long. Germline CDR1 and CDR2: DFQATT and SNEGSKA (reference sequence). The V segment lost 0 bases and the J segment 6 bases; nucleotides outside the gene matches: 7. This CDR3 reads CSARDGPSGRFNEQFF. CDR3 bases: TGCAGTGCTAGAGATGGTCCTAGCGGGAGGTTCAATGAGCAGTTCTTC.

V is TRBV30 and J is TRBJ1-1, with D unclear. V was cut by 3 bases and J by 3 bases, with 8 bases left in between. Germline V lookup: CDR1 GTSNPN, CDR2 SVGIG (reference sequence). The CDR3 runs to 12 residues. CDR3 bases: TGTGCCTGGAGGGTGGAGGACACTGAAGCTTTCTTT. Its translation: CAWRVEDTEAFF.

The rearrangement links TRBV5-1 to TRBJ1-1, with D possibly matching TRBD1 (6 bases). Germline CDR1 reads SGHRS; CDR2 reads YFSETQ. V gave up 3 bases and J gave up 1 base, with 13 bases separating them. The CDR3 covers 15 residues. The CDR3 DNA reads as TGCGCCAGCAGCTCAACCGGGACACAGAACACTGAAGCTTTCTTT. Protein product: CASSSTGTQNTEAFF. Full variable domain (remainder filled in from reference TRBV5-1 and TRBJ1-1): KAGVTQTPRYLIKTRGQQVTLSCSPISGHRSVSWYQQTPGQGLQFLFEYFSETQRNKGNFPGRFSGRQFSNSRSEMNVSTLELGDSALYLCASSSTGTQNTEAFFGQGTRLTVV.

Only a few counts were recorded for this clonotype. The rearrangement uses TRBV12-3 or TRBV12-4 and TRBJ1-2; TRBD1 is a possible D gene (5 bases). The CDR3 length is 13 residues. The V gene lost 5 bases and the J gene lost 8 bases, with 15 bases spanning the gap. The CDR3 sequence is CASSVVRQPGYTF. The CDR3 nucleotides are TGTGCCAGCAGTGTAGTCAGACAGCCGGGCTACACCTTC.

V is TRBV14 and J is TRBJ1-1; D is unresolved. This CDR3 has 13 amino acids. Trimming pared 4 bases from V and 4 bases from J, leaving 10 bases between. Germline V CDR1 and CDR2: SGHDN, FVKESK. DNA for the CDR3: TGTGCCAGCAGCCGAAGTCGGGGCACTGAAGCTTTCTTT. This sequence encodes CASSRSRGTEAFF.

The J gene is TRBJ1-2, the V gene TRBV14; D remains ambiguous. The CDR3 runs 10 residues. Trimming cost V 0 bases and J 8 bases, with 1 base left between them. CDR1 is SGHDN, CDR2 FVKESK, per germline. CDR3 amino acids: CASSQEGYTF. The CDR3 DNA reads TGTGCCAGCAGCCAAGAAGGCTACACCTTC. The full variable domain, in which reference TRBV14 and TRBJ1-2 provide the parts outside the CDR3, is EAGVTQFPSHSVIEKGQTVTLRCDPISGHDNLYWYRRVMGKEIKFLLHFVKESKQDESGMPNNRFLAERTGGTYSTLKVQPAELEDSGVYFCASSQEGYTFGSGTRLTVV.

The chain joins TRBV6-1 to TRBJ2-7; 7 bases agree with TRBD1. The better agreement between TRBJ2-5 and the DNA end casts doubt on the J call. CDR3 size: 13 residues. The V gene's germline CDR1 is MNHNS and CDR2 SASEGT. This CDR3 is CASLTGIRGTQYF. CDR3 in DNA: TGTGCCAGCTTGACAGGGATAAGGGGGACCCAGTACTTC.

The V call is TRBV4-2, the J call TRBJ2-2, with no clear D. Germline V gene lookup returns CDR1 LGHNA and CDR2 YNFKEQ. The CDR3 length is 14 residues. V shed 0 bases and J shed 6 bases, with 8 bases lying between them. This CDR3 reads CASSQETSPGELFF. The DNA of the CDR3 is TGTGCCAGCAGCCAAGAAACTTCCCCCGGGGAGCTGTTTTTT.

V gene TRBV4-1 combines with J gene TRBJ1-6; 12 bases line up with TRBD1. The CDR3 length is 18 residues. Germline CDR1 reads MGHRA; CDR2 reads YSYEKL. V trimming: 4 bases; J trimming: 7 bases; junction bases outside the gene matches: 11. The CDR3 coding sequence is TGCGCCAGCAGCCCATCTGGGACAGGGGGCGCCGGGAATTCACCCCTCCACTTT. This gives the protein CASSPSGTGGAGNSPLHF.

This chain connects TRBV27 to TRBJ2-3; 14 nucleotides match TRBD2. Germline CDR1 MNHEY, CDR2 SMNVEV (reference sequence). The CDR3 contains 19 residues. Unmatched junction bases numbered 10, after V lost 4 bases and J lost 1 base. The DNA of the CDR3 is TGTGCCAGCAGTTACAGACTAGCGGGAGGGCCGAGGGGCACAGATACGCAGTATTTT. Amino acid sequence: CASSYRLAGGPRGTDTQYF.

The chain is built from TRBV20-1 and TRBJ2-4; 7 nucleotides line up with TRBD2. TRBJ2-7 matches the DNA end more closely, so the J call is doubtful. The CDR3 runs to 13 residues. Germline V CDR1 and CDR2: DFQATT, SNEGSKA (reference sequence). Here the CDR3 DNA reads TGCAGTGCTAGCCCTAGCGGCATCTACGAGCAGTACTTC. Amino acid sequence: CSASPSGIYEQYF.

This clonotype has a handful of counts. The chain is built from TRBV20-1 and TRBJ2-3; 9 bases are a match to TRBD2. The CDR3 length is 15 residues. The germline gives CDR1 DFQATT, CDR2 SNEGSKA (reference sequence). V shed 7 bases and J 0 bases; nucleotides not matched to a gene: 8. This CDR3 reads CSGTSVISSTDTQYF. As DNA, the CDR3 is TGCAGTGGGACTAGCGTGATATCTAGCACAGATACGCAGTATTTT.

The V call is TRBV20-1, the J call TRBJ1-5; no clear D gene. The V and J ends lost 1 base and 8 bases respectively, with 18 bases between them. CDR1 DFQATT and CDR2 SNEGSKA come from the germline V gene (reference sequence). The CDR3 loop spans 15 amino acids. The CDR3, as DNA: TGCAGTGCTAGAGCACCGGGGAAGCCCGGGGAGCCCCAGCATTTT. Protein: CSARAPGKPGEPQHF.

The chain has TRBV20-1 and TRBJ2-7, with D tentatively TRBD1 (5 bases). Germline V gene lookup returns CDR1 DFQATT and CDR2 SNEGSKA (reference sequence). V was cut by 5 bases and J by 7 bases, with 27 bases left in between. The CDR3 is 16 residues long. The CDR3 reads CSAGSAVRQWIAEQYF. The CDR3 nucleotides read TGCAGTGCTGGAAGCGCCGTGAGACAGTGGATCGCGGAGCAGTACTTC.

A single count supports this clonotype. The junction differs from germline at one of its ends, possibly a read error. This sequence joins TRBV4-2 and TRBJ2-5; 12 bases line up with TRBD2. CDR1 LGHNA and CDR2 YNFKEQ come from the germline V gene. This CDR3 has 17 residues. Written as DNA, the CDR3 is TGTGTCAGCAGCCAAGATGGGCCTAGCGGGGGGGCAGGGGAGCAGTACTTC. It translates to CVSSQDGPSGGAGEQYF.

The sample holds one count of this clonotype. This chain uses TRBV29-1 with TRBJ2-3, with D unclear. In germline, CDR1 is SQVTM, CDR2 ANQGSEA. With 7 bases removed from V and 4 bases from J, the gap between germline ends came to 9 bases. The CDR3 is 11 amino acids. The CDR3 protein is CSGRRSDTQYF. CDR3 nucleotides: TGCAGCGGTAGACGTTCAGATACGCAGTATTTT.

The genes are TRBV5-1 and TRBJ2-3; D not certain. The CDR3 extends over 13 amino acids. Germline V gene lookup returns CDR1 SGHRS and CDR2 YFSETQ. Trimming pared 0 bases from V and 6 bases from J, leaving 8 bases between. DNA for the CDR3: TGCGCCAGCAGCTTGGCCGATATGGATACGCAGTATTTT. As protein: CASSLADMDTQYF.

The chain recombines TRBV4-1 with TRBJ1-2, with D maybe TRBD1 (5 bases). Looked up from germline, CDR1 is MGHRA and CDR2 is YSYEKL. The CDR3 is 17 amino acids. Trimming shortened V by 0 bases and J by 4 bases, and 18 bases separated the two germline ends. CDR3 coding DNA: TGCGCCAGCAGCCAAGATCGCGAGACGGGACGGATCTATGGCTACACCTTC. Translation gives CASSQDRETGRIYGYTF.

A few counts support this clonotype. V and J are TRBV27 and TRBJ2-1; 9 positions match TRBD2. Germline V gives CDR1 MNHEY, CDR2 SMNVEV (reference sequence). V was clipped by 8 bases and J by 8 bases; unmatched bases: 13. CDR3 length: 15 residues. CDR3 DNA sequence: TGTGCCAGCTGCCTCGGGGGACTAGCTCTAGATGAGCAGTTCTTC. The encoded protein is CASCLGGLALDEQFF.

This clonotype has a single count. V usage is TRBV20-1 and J usage is TRBJ2-1, with D perhaps being TRBD1 or TRBD2 (5 bases each). Germline V gives CDR1 DFQATT, CDR2 SNEGSKA (reference sequence). V lost 6 bases and J 9 bases, leaving 21 bases between the germline ends. CDR3 size: 14 residues. The CDR3 loop is CSASFLGPGSEQFF. DNA for the CDR3: TGCAGTGCGAGTTTTCTGGGACCAGGAAGTGAGCAGTTCTTC.

This chain links TRBV4-1 with TRBJ1-5; D unresolved. The CDR3 contains 16 residues. The V and J ends lost 0 bases and 3 bases respectively, with 12 bases between them. Germline CDR1 and CDR2: MGHRA and YSYEKL. CDR3 sequence: CASSQDGVGYNQPQHF. The CDR3 DNA is TGCGCCAGCAGCCAAGATGGGGTAGGTTACAATCAGCCCCAGCATTTT.

This clonotype has just a few counts. This chain links TRBV12-3 or TRBV12-4 with TRBJ2-1; 16 bases are a match to TRBD2. The V gene end was trimmed by 6 bases and the J gene end by 6 bases; junction bases not matched to a gene: 5. The CDR3 loop spans 16 amino acids. In DNA, the CDR3 is TGTGCCAGCAGCCCGGGACTAGCGGGAGGGTCCAATGAGCAGTTCTTC. This encodes CASSPGLAGGSNEQFF.

The chain combines TRBV11-2 with TRBJ2-4; 11 nucleotides agree with TRBD1. The CDR3 contains 16 residues. From germline, CDR1 is SGHAT and CDR2 FQNNGV. With 5 bases clipped from V and 13 bases from J, the junction kept 16 bases outside the gene matches. For the CDR3, the DNA is TGTGCCAGCAGCCCCCAAAGGACAGGGGGCTTAGGCGGGCAGTACTTC. Protein sequence: CASSPQRTGGLGGQYF. The full variable domain, with the rest looked up from reference TRBV11-2 and TRBJ2-4, is EAGVAQSPRYKIIEKRQSVAFWCNPISGHATLYWYQQILGQGPKLLIQFQNNGVVDDSQLPKDRFSAERLKGVDSTLKIQPAKLEDSAVYLCASSPQRTGGLGGQYFGAGTRLSVL.

The rearrangement links TRBV5-5 to TRBJ2-3, with 11 bases identical to TRBD2. J was trimmed by 6 bases and V by 5 bases; bases with no gene match: 23. This CDR3 spans 20 amino acids. Germline CDR1 reads SGHKS; CDR2 reads YYEKEE (reference sequence). As DNA, the CDR3 is TGTGCCAGCAGGTCTTCACCCCTAGCGGGGGGACGTGATGTTAGGGATACGCAGTATTTT. Translation: CASRSSPLAGGRDVRDTQYF.

The gene calls are TRBV4-3 and TRBJ2-3; a weak D match, TRBD1 (6 bases). This CDR3 contains 17 residues. V gave up 3 bases and J gave up 0 bases, with 16 bases separating them. Germline V gene sequence: CDR1 LGHNA, CDR2 YSLEER. CDR3 in DNA: TGCGCCAGCAGCCAGTCCACCGGGACATCTAGCACAGATACGCAGTATTTT. Translating it yields CASSQSTGTSSTDTQYF.

The chain couples TRBV7-2 to TRBJ2-1, with D maybe TRBD2 (6 bases). CDR3 length equals 16 residues. Per the germline V gene, CDR1 is SGHTA and CDR2 is FQGNSA. V was cut by 5 bases and J by 2 bases, with 16 bases left in between. In DNA form, the CDR3 reads TGTGCCAGCAGCCCCTACAATGGGGGGACCTACAATGAGCAGTTCTTC. As protein: CASSPYNGGTYNEQFF.

V and J are TRBV2 and TRBJ2-1, with unresolved D. Germline lookup yields CDR1 SNHLY and CDR2 FYNNEI. The CDR3 is 13 residues long. Deletions cut 3 bases from V and 15 bases from J, with 18 bases between. The CDR3 bases are TGTGCCAGCAGTGAGGTTTCGGGCAAAACAACGTTCTTC. This codes for CASSEVSGKTTFF.

The rearrangement links TRBV29-1 to TRBJ1-2; possibly TRBD1 for D (6 bases). The germline V gene encodes CDR1 SQVTM and CDR2 ANQGSEA. The CDR3 has 13 amino acids. V lost 6 bases to trimming and J lost 1 base, with 12 bases between them. CDR3 DNA sequence: TGCAGCGTGCCGGGACAAGATAACTATGGCTACACCTTC. Encoded protein: CSVPGQDNYGYTF.